This TCR beta chain was sequenced in a study of neoadjuvant anti-PD-1 for oral cavity cancer. Looking at the study overall: Patients without progression got a fourth dose around day 43.

TCRdb keeps only in-frame clones here, not all; method: immunoSEQ multiplex PCR. This table has around 14,000 clones, roughly 70% appearing once. The study's findings and limits: With three patients per group, TCR findings need larger cohorts.

Time point indicated: after neoadjuvant nivolumab, at surgical resection. The patients had HPV-negative, locally advanced oral cavity squamous cell carcinoma. To note about this clone: No antigen is known for it.

The V and J ends lost 0 bases and 9 bases respectively, with 9 bases between them. The germline V gene has CDR1 SGHDT and CDR2 YYEEEE. The CDR3 spans 12 residues. The sequence derives from a person between 35 and 79 years old with oral cavity squamous cell carcinoma. The V and J genes are TRBV5-6 and TRBJ1-2; D is unclear. The material was PBMCs, obtained after nivolumab (anti-PD-1) treatment. Here the CDR3 DNA reads TGTGCCAGCAGCTTGGACAGAATAAGCTACACCTTC. It yields the protein CASSLDRISYTF.